This T cell receptor (beta chain) was observed in a study of regulatory T cells in long-lasting Graves disease. Broader study findings: Authors noted too few samples as a limitation.

Time point defined: newly diagnosed GD, antithyroid drugs for less than 3 months. From PBMCs, RNA was extracted and then used to make the TCR library. HTBI primers from iRepertoire and Arm-PCR of CDR3 regions yielded the TCR beta libraries. TCRdb re-called the multiplex PCR reads through MiXCR, storing one row per CDR3 protein. The sample consists of more than 450,000 distinct CDR3 sequences, about 11% of them appearing once. The CDR3 is made up of 11 amino acids. Germline V gene lookup returns CDR1 GTSNPN and CDR2 SVGIG (reference sequence). The V gene lost 5 bases and the J gene lost 8 bases, with 12 bases spanning the gap. This clonotype came up many times. Its antigen remains unidentified. These data also formed part of another study, on T cells in Graves' hyperthyroidism and ophthalmopathy. From that paper: Blood also contained most expanded thyroid clonotypes above 0.001.

The sequenced sample was peripheral blood mononuclear cells (PBMCs), obtained at new diagnosis, from a patient treated with antithyroid drugs. This receptor was identified in a woman aged 25 to 39 with Graves disease. The chain is built from TRBV30 and TRBJ1-1; no firm D call. The CDR3 spells CAWFLMAEAFF. In nucleotides, the CDR3 is TGTGCCTGGTTTCTTATGGCCGAAGCTTTCTTT.